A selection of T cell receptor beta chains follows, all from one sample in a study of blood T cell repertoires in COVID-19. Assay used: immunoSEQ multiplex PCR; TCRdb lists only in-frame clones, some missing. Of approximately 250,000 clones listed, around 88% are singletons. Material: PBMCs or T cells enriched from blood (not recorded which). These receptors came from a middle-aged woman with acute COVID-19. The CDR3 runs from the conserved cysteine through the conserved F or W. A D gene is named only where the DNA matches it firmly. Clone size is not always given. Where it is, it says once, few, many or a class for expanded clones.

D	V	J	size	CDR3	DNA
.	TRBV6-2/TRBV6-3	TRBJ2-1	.	CASSRLNDEQFF	TGTGCCAGCAGCCGCCTAAACGATGAGCAGTTCTTC
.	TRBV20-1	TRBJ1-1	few	CSASQNTEAFF	TGCAGTGCTTCCCAGAACACTGAAGCTTTCTTT
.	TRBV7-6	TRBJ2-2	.	CASRSGGSHTGELFF	TGTGCCAGCAGGTCAGGAGGGTCCCACACCGGGGAGCTGTTTTTT
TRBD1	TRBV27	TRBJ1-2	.	CASSLAGQSYGYTF	TGTGCCAGCAGTTTGGCGGGACAGAGTTATGGCTACACCTTC
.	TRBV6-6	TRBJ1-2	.	CATHGQRELANYGYTF	TGTGCCACCCACGGACAGCGGGAGTTAGCTAACTATGGCTACACCTTC
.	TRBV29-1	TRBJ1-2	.	CSVRTGNYGYTF	TGCAGCGTCCGCACGGGGAACTATGGCTACACCTTC
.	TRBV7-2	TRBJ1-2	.	CASSSSGDTYGYTF	TGTGCCAGCAGCTCGTCAGGGGATACCTATGGCTACACCTTC
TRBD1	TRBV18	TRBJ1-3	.	CASSPGTGGSGNTIYF	TGTGCCAGCTCACCAGGGACAGGGGGCTCTGGAAACACCATATATTTT
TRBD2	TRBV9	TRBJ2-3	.	CASSVGSSGGAADTQYF	TGTGCCAGCAGCGTAGGGTCTAGCGGGGGGGCCGCAGATACGCAGTATTTT
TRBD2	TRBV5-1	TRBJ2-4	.	CASSEGLAGLAKNIQYF	TGCGCCAGCAGCGAAGGACTAGCGGGGCTAGCCAAAAACATTCAGTACTTC
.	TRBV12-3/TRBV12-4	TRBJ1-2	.	CASSLGFLGYTF	TGTGCCAGCAGTTTAGGTTTTCTTGGCTACACCTTC
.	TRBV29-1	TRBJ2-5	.	CSVVPLLETQYF	TGCAGCGTTGTTCCCCTACTGGAGACCCAGTACTTC
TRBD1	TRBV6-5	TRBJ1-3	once	CASSLGQGVDTIYF	TGTGCCAGCAGCCTCGGACAGGGGGTAGACACCATATATTTT
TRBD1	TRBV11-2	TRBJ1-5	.	CASSLDSQGSQPQHF	TGTGCCAGCAGCTTAGATTCACAGGGGAGTCAGCCCCAGCATTTT
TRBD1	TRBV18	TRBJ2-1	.	CASSPSGTGGYNEQFF	TGTGCCAGCTCACCTTCCGGGACAGGGGGTTACAATGAGCAGTTCTTC
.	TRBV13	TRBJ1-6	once	CASSLGGPGPSPLHF	TGTGCCAGCAGCTTAGGCGGGCCAGGGCCTTCACCCCTCCACTTT
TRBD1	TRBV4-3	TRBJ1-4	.	CASSQGQAAGEKLFF	TGCGCCAGCAGCCAGGGACAGGCAGCTGGAGAAAAACTGTTTTTT
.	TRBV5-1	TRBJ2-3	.	CASSLVPQGLTDTQYF	TGCGCCAGCAGCTTGGTTCCTCAGGGGCTCACAGATACGCAGTATTTT
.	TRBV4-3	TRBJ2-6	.	CASSQASSGSGANVLTF	TGCGCCAGCAGCCAAGCTAGTAGCGGCTCCGGGGCCAACGTCCTGACTTTC
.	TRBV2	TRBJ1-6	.	CASSESSQLRSPLHF	TGTGCCAGCAGTGAATCCAGTCAACTACGGTCACCCCTCCACTTT
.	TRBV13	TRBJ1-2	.	CASSLEGAGGYTF	TGTGCCAGCAGCTTAGAAGGGGCCGGTGGCTACACCTTC
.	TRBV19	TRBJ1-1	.	CASSSQRTMNTEAFF	TGTGCCAGTAGTTCCCAAAGGACTATGAACACTGAAGCTTTCTTT
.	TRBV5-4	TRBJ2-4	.	CASSSQGAKNIQYF	TGTGCCAGCAGCTCACAGGGAGCCAAAAACATTCAGTACTTC
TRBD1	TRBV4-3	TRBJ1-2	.	CASSPRTGWVRGYTF	TGCGCCAGCAGCCCTCGGACAGGGTGGGTCCGTGGCTACACCTTC
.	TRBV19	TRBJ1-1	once	CASSVGGNTEAFF	TGTGCCAGTAGTGTCGGAGGGAACACTGAAGCTTTCTTT
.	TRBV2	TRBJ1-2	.	CASAVGAKGYTF	TGTGCCAGCGCCGTAGGGGCGAAGGGCTACACCTTC
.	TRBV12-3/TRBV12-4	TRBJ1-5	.	CASSFWEDQPQHF	TGTGCCAGCAGTTTCTGGGAGGATCAGCCCCAGCATTTT
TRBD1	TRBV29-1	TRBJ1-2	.	CSVGTGDNYGYTF	TGCAGCGTTGGCACAGGGGATAACTATGGCTACACCTTC
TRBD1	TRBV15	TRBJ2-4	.	CATLSGGALNIQYF	TGTGCCACCCTCTCAGGGGGCGCGTTAAACATTCAGTACTTC
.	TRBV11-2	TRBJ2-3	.	CASSLGLAPADTQYF	TGTGCCAGCAGCTTAGGGCTAGCGCCGGCAGATACGCAGTATTTT
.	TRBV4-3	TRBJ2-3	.	CASSQDGGGSDTQYF	TGCGCCAGCAGCCAAGACGGGGGAGGCTCAGATACGCAGTATTTT
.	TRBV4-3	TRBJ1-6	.	CASSQDLAEGWSSSPLHF	TGCGCCAGCAGCCAAGATCTCGCGGAGGGGTGGTCGAGTTCACCCCTCCACTTT
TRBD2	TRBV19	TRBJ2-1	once	CAIRGLALGAGGEQFF	TGTGCCATAAGGGGACTAGCTCTAGGGGCAGGGGGTGAGCAGTTCTTC
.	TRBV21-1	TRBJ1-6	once	CASSAGRSDSPLHF	TGTGCCAGCAGCGCTGGTAGATCGGATTCACCCCTCCACTTT
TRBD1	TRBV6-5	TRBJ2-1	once	CASMRGQGFHEQFF	TGTGCCAGCATGAGAGGACAGGGGTTCCATGAGCAGTTCTTC
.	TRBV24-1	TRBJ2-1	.	CATSDFSGSYNEQFF	TGTGCCACCAGTGATTTCTCAGGCAGCTACAATGAGCAGTTCTTC
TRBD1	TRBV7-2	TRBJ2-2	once	CASSSQGLPTGELFF	TGTGCCAGCAGCTCACAGGGGCTCCCGACCGGGGAGCTGTTTTTT
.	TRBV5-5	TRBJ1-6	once	CASSLRDWPPLHF	TGTGCCAGCAGTCTTAGGGACTGGCCACCCCTCCACTTT
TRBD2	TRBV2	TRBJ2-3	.	CASRNRLAGGPSDTQYF	TGTGCCAGCAGGAATCGGCTAGCGGGAGGGCCATCTGATACGCAGTATTTT
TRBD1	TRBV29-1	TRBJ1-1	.	CSADRGNTEAFF	TGCAGCGCCGACAGGGGCAACACTGAAGCTTTCTTT
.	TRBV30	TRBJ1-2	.	CAWSVNRVGGYTF	TGTGCCTGGAGTGTTAACAGGGTCGGTGGCTACACCTTC
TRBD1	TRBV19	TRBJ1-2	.	CASSAPTTGSDGYTF	TGTGCCAGTAGTGCTCCTACGACAGGGTCGGATGGCTACACCTTC
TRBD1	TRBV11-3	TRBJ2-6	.	CASSLGTGLGGANVLTF	TGTGCCAGCAGCCTGGGGACAGGGTTAGGTGGGGCCAACGTCCTGACTTTC
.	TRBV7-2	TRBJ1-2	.	CASSLALGGLDGYTF	TGTGCCAGCAGCTTAGCCCTTGGGGGACTAGATGGCTACACCTTC
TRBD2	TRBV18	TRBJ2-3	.	CASSPVLAGGSGTDTQYF	TGTGCCAGCTCACCAGTACTAGCGGGAGGATCGGGCACAGATACGCAGTATTTT
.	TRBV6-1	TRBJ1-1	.	CASSDGGAREAFF	TGTGCCAGCAGTGACGGGGGTGCCAGGGAAGCTTTCTTT
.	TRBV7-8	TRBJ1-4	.	CASSLAAGVLFF	TGTGCCAGCAGCTTAGCTGCGGGGGTACTGTTTTTT